This T cell receptor (beta chain) was recovered during a study of cytomegalovirus exposure and HLA in healthy donors. Study observations and caveats: Most TCR sequences proved rare, with some public TCRs found in many donors.

As regards this clone: Its antigen is not identified.

A multiplex PCR was run with 60 Vbeta primers and 13 Jbeta primers. As originally analysed: Per a later analysis, the number of unique TCR beta chains was some 80 million, of which 10 million to 11 million were shared. Sequencing was performed with immunoSEQ multiplex PCR; in TCRdb, only in-frame clones are kept and a portion is missing. That table supplies the V and J calls and clone size; D and trimming were determined from the DNA. The sample includes approximately 89,000 clones, around 84% of them seen just once. Unmatched junction bases numbered 5, after V lost 1 base and J lost 11 bases. The CDR3 is 12 residues long. The germline CDR1 and CDR2 sequences are SQVTM and ANQGSEA.

The sample consisted of PBMCs. This rearrangement joins TRBV29-1 to TRBJ1-1; 9 bases agree with TRBD1. This TCR was sampled from a man in his forties in good health and CMV-seropositive. CDR3 DNA sequence: TGCAGCGTTGAAGGGGGGACAGGGTGGGCTTTCTTT. Amino acid sequence: CSVEGGTGWAFF.